The 6 T cell receptor beta chains reported below all come from one sample, sequenced in a study of CD8 T cells in Susac syndrome. An amount of RNA that ranged from about 0.45 to 1 ug was reverse transcribed with random hexamers. One entry per CDR3 protein results from TCRdb running MiXCR on the immunoSEQ multiplex PCR reads. The sample shows some 260,000 distinct CDR3 sequences, 90% to 95% of them seen only once. The sample consisted of CD4+ T cells from PBMCs. The receptors stem from a human donor with multiple sclerosis.

The rearrangement uses TRBV5-1 and TRBJ2-7; either TRBD1 or TRBD2 may supply D (5 bases each). CDR3 length: 13 amino acids. Trimming shortened V by 5 bases and J by 2 bases, and 11 bases separated the two germline ends. Germline values: CDR1 SGHRS, CDR2 YFSETQ. CDR3 DNA sequence: TGCGCCAGCAGGAGGGACGGAACCTACGAGCAGTACGTC. Residues: CASRRDGTYEQYV.

This clonotype was recorded only once. The CDR3: CASSHPRGTGLWYGYTF. DNA of the CDR3: TGTGCCAGCAGCCACCCTCGTGGGACAGGGCTTTGGTATGGCTACACCTTC. The J gene is TRBJ1-2, the V gene TRBV6-1; 9 nucleotides match TRBD1. The CDR3 runs 17 residues. Germline CDR1 reads MNHNS; CDR2 reads SASEGT. With V trimmed by 6 bases and J by 5 bases, 16 bases remained unmatched.

This chain connects TRBV5-1 to TRBJ2-6; D possibly corresponds to TRBD1 (6 bases). This CDR3 comprises 18 residues. Germline V lookup: CDR1 SGHRS, CDR2 YFSETQ. V dropped 0 bases and J dropped 0 bases, with 13 bases sitting between them. This CDR3 is CASSLDRVGASGANVLTF. CDR3 nucleotide sequence: TGCGCCAGCAGCTTGGACAGGGTTGGGGCCTCTGGGGCCAACGTCCTGACTTTC.

In DNA, the CDR3 is TGTGCCACCAGTGATTTGCGGCTCTCCGGGACAGATACGCAGTATTTT. It encodes CATSDLRLSGTDTQYF. The chain has TRBV24-1 and TRBJ2-3, with D unclear. The CDR3 consists of 16 residues. Trimming cost V 0 bases and J 3 bases, with 12 bases left between them. From germline, CDR1 is KGHDR and CDR2 SFDVKD.

V and J are TRBV7-9 and TRBJ2-7, with 7 bases aligning to TRBD2. The J segment lost 6 bases and the V segment lost 0 bases, leaving 11 bases of the junction unmatched. This CDR3 is built from 16 residues. Per the germline V gene, CDR1 is SEHNR and CDR2 is FQNEAQ (reference sequence). DNA for the CDR3: TGTGCCAGCAGCTTAGCGGAGGGCGGGAGTGAGCGCGAGCAGTACGTC. Protein product: CASSLAEGGSEREQYV.

This sequence joins TRBV14 and TRBJ2-6; the match to TRBD1 covers 12 bases. The CDR3 runs to 21 residues. Germline-derived CDR1 and CDR2 are SGHDN and FVKESK. The junction had 15 bases not matched to a gene; V was cut back by 4 bases and J by 2 bases. The CDR3 loop reads CASSPSRLPGQGAPGANVLTF. CDR3 coding DNA: TGTGCCAGCAGCCCAAGTCGCCTTCCGGGACAGGGGGCTCCTGGGGCCAACGTCCTGACTTTC.